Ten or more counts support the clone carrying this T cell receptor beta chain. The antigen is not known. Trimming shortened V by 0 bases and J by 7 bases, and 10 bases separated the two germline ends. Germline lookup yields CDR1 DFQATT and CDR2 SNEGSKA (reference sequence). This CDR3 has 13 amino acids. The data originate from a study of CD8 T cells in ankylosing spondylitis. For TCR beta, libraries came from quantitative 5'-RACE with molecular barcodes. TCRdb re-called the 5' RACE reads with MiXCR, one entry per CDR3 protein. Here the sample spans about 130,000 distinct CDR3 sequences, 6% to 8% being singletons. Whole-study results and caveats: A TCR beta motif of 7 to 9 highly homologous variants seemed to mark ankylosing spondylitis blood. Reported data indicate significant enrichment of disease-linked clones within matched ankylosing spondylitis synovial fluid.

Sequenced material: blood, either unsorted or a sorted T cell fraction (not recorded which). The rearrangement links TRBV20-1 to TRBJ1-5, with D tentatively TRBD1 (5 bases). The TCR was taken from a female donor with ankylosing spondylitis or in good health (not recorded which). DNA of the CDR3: TGCAGTGCTAGAGAGGGGCCTCAACAGCCCCAGCATTTT. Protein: CSAREGPQQPQHF.